This T cell receptor (beta chain) was identified in a study of technical replicates of blood from several donors. TCRdb keeps only in-frame clones here, not all; method: immunoSEQ multiplex PCR. Of 75,000 to 100,000 clones listed, 95% to 97% are singletons. The source of this sequence is a human donor in good health. What was sequenced was T cells isolated from PBMCs.

CDR3 sequence: CASSVGWLAGEIEQFF. The CDR3 nucleotides read TGTGCCAGCAGCGTAGGGTGGCTAGCGGGAGAGATTGAGCAGTTCTTC. The chain links TRBV9 to TRBJ2-1; 10 bases match TRBD2. Per germline, CDR1 SGDLS and CDR2 YYNGEE. With 0 bases clipped from V and 9 bases from J, the junction kept 9 bases outside the gene matches. The CDR3 is 16 residues long.